Listed below are T cell receptor beta chains from one sample, sequenced in a study of CD8 T cells in ankylosing spondylitis. TCRdb used MiXCR to reprocess the 5' RACE reads, holding one entry per CDR3 protein. The sample has some 330,000 distinct CDR3 sequences, under 8.5% seen once. The source material was blood, either unsorted or a sorted T cell fraction (not recorded which). These receptors all stem from a male donor with ankylosing spondylitis. Each CDR3 is given with its conserved first and last residue. The order of the fields is clone size, J gene, V gene, D gene, CDR3 protein, CDR3 DNA. The D gene is left open where the match is weak. Part of the rows lack a size; the others show once, few, many or a class for expanded clones.

NA,TRBJ1-4,TRBV7-6,NA,CASSPDGTNEKLFF,TGTGCCAGCAGCCCTGACGGAACTAATGAAAAACTGTTTTTT
NA,TRBJ2-1,TRBV7-2,NA,CASSRRDGSSYNEQFF,TGTGCCAGCAGCAGACGGGACGGGAGCTCCTACAATGAGCAGTTCTTC
NA,TRBJ1-1,TRBV6-5,NA,CASSYYSYYTEAFF,TGTGCCAGCAGTTACTACAGTTATTACACTGAAGCTTTCTTT
many,TRBJ1-1,TRBV5-1,NA,CASSSYGRGDPEAFF,TGCGCCAGCAGCAGTTACGGAAGAGGGGACCCTGAAGCTTTCTTT
NA,TRBJ2-1,TRBV6-5,NA,CASLGGNEQFF,TGTGCCAGCCTTGGAGGTAATGAGCAGTTCTTC
NA,TRBJ2-1,TRBV7-3,TRBD2,CASSLTSGINEQFF,TGTGCCAGCAGCCTCACTAGCGGGATAAATGAGCAGTTCTTC
NA,TRBJ2-7,TRBV28,TRBD2,CASSPLAGGPVKYEQYF,TGTGCCAGCAGTCCCTTAGCGGGAGGGCCCGTAAAGTACGAGCAGTACTTC
many,TRBJ2-4,TRBV5-6,TRBD2,CASSTAGTSGRSLAKNIQYF,TGTGCCAGCAGCACAGCCGGGACTAGCGGGAGGAGTCTAGCCAAAAACATTCAGTACTTC
few,TRBJ1-2,TRBV28,NA,CASSLMGVNYGYTF,TGTGCCAGCAGCCTCATGGGGGTAAACTATGGCTACACCTTC
many,TRBJ1-4,TRBV3-1,NA,CASSRGAGSTNEKLFF,TGTGCCAGCAGTCGTGGGGCCGGCTCAACTAATGAAAAACTGTTTTTT
few,TRBJ2-1,TRBV12-3/TRBV12-4,NA,CASSLTVGVKGQFF,TGTGCCAGCAGTTTGACAGTGGGGGTAAAAGGGCAGTTCTTC
few,TRBJ2-1,TRBV28,NA,CASLSGGQTINEQFF,TGTGCCAGCCTCTCTGGGGGGCAAACGATCAATGAGCAGTTCTTC
NA,TRBJ1-1,TRBV12-3/TRBV12-4,NA,CASSLAEGLAFF,TGTGCCAGCAGTTTAGCGGAGGGTTTGGCTTTCTTT
NA,TRBJ2-1,TRBV9,TRBD2,CASGGERDGNEQFF,TGTGCCAGCGGGGGGGAGCGGGATGGGAATGAGCAGTTCTTC
few,TRBJ2-7,TRBV20-1,TRBD2,CSARARTSGAYEQYF,TGCAGTGCTAGAGCTCGGACTAGCGGGGCCTACGAGCAGTACTTC
few,TRBJ1-1,TRBV18,NA,CASSPMGGLNTEAFF,TGTGCCAGCTCACCAATGGGCGGTTTGAACACTGAAGCTTTCTTT
NA,TRBJ1-2,TRBV12-3/TRBV12-4,NA,CASRGGFGGGNYGYTF,TGTGCCAGCAGAGGCGGTTTTGGGGGAGGGAACTATGGCTACACCTTC
many,TRBJ2-1,TRBV14,NA,CASSQESPPNNEQFF,TGTGCCAGCAGCCAAGAAAGTCCCCCTAACAATGAGCAGTTCTTC
many,TRBJ2-5,TRBV7-6,NA,CASSLGLGKETQYF,TGTGCCAGCAGCTTGGGACTTGGAAAAGAGACCCAGTACTTC
NA,TRBJ2-3,TRBV6-1,TRBD2,CASRLASGTPDTQYF,TGTGCCAGCAGACTGGCTAGCGGGACCCCAGATACGCAGTATTTT
NA,TRBJ2-2,TRBV3-1,NA,CASSHDSGNTGELFF,TGTGCCAGCAGCCACGATAGTGGGAACACCGGGGAGCTGTTTTTT
few,TRBJ1-2,TRBV19,NA,CASSRGSRTGYTF,TGTGCCAGTAGTAGGGGGAGTCGCACTGGCTACACCTTC
NA,TRBJ2-1,TRBV18,TRBD2,CASSRLAGDYNEQFF,TGTGCCAGCTCAAGACTAGCGGGAGACTACAATGAGCAGTTCTTC
NA,TRBJ2-7,TRBV5-1,NA,CASTLRDEQYF,TGCGCCAGCACCCTCCGGGACGAGCAGTACTTC
few,TRBJ1-6,TRBV4-1,NA,CASSQSPSERGSPLHF,TGCGCCAGCAGCCAAAGCCCCAGTGAACGTGGGTCACCCCTCCACTTT
NA,TRBJ2-5,TRBV3-1,TRBD2,CASSQGLAGLKTQYF,TGTGCCAGCAGCCAAGGGCTAGCGGGACTGAAGACCCAGTACTTC
few,TRBJ2-1,TRBV7-3,TRBD2,CASSPTTSGSSYNEQFF,TGTGCCAGCAGCCCGACGACTAGCGGGAGCTCCTACAATGAGCAGTTCTTC
few,TRBJ2-2,TRBV4-2,TRBD2,CASSPATSGGTTGELFF,TGTGCCAGCAGCCCAGCGACTAGCGGGGGAACCACCGGGGAGCTGTTTTTT
NA,TRBJ2-1,TRBV20-1,NA,CSARDLSLWAQSYNEQFF,TGCAGTGCTAGAGATCTTTCGCTTTGGGCCCAATCCTACAATGAGCAGTTCTTC
NA,TRBJ2-2,TRBV5-1,NA,CASSSGAANTGELFF,TGCGCCAGCAGTTCAGGGGCCGCGAACACCGGGGAGCTGTTTTTT
NA,TRBJ1-5,TRBV6-2/TRBV6-3,NA,CASSYYAGPNQPQHF,TGTGCCAGCAGTTACTACGCGGGGCCCAATCAGCCCCAGCATTTT
many,TRBJ1-5,TRBV6-2/TRBV6-3,NA,CASSSPLIEPQHF,TGTGCCAGCAGTTCCCCGCTGATCGAACCCCAGCATTTT
many,TRBJ2-1,TRBV15,NA,CATSSGFLGGYNEQFF,TGTGCCACCAGCAGCGGCTTTCTAGGCGGGTACAATGAGCAGTTCTTC
many,TRBJ1-1,TRBV11-2,TRBD1,CASSFRGTRVAEAFF,TGTGCCAGCAGCTTCAGGGGGACGAGGGTAGCGGAAGCTTTCTTT
NA,TRBJ1-5,TRBV18,NA,CASSPFARDQPQHF,TGTGCCAGCTCACCATTCGCCAGAGATCAGCCCCAGCATTTT
NA,TRBJ1-1,TRBV28,NA,CASSLDAGTNMNTEAFF,TGTGCCAGCAGTTTGGACGCCGGGACAAACATGAACACTGAAGCTTTCTTT
many,TRBJ1-5,TRBV7-2,NA,CASSQTGGKGQPQHF,TGTGCCAGCAGCCAAACGGGGGGCAAGGGTCAGCCCCAGCATTTT
NA,TRBJ1-2,TRBV20-1,NA,CSATGTVYGYTF,TGCAGTGCTACCGGGACGGTCTATGGCTACACCTTC
NA,TRBJ2-1,TRBV7-9,TRBD2,CASRKGLAGVNEQFF,TGTGCCAGCAGAAAGGGACTAGCGGGAGTTAATGAGCAGTTCTTC
many,TRBJ2-1,TRBV7-3,TRBD2,CASSLGTSGSYNEQFF,TGTGCCAGCAGCTTAGGGACTAGCGGCTCCTACAATGAGCAGTTCTTC
many,TRBJ2-1,TRBV7-8,NA,CASSLSPEQFF,TGTGCCAGCAGCTTGAGTCCCGAGCAGTTCTTC
few,TRBJ1-2,TRBV7-3,TRBD1,CASGPGQATPTGYTF,TGTGCCAGCGGGCCGGGACAGGCAACCCCAACTGGCTACACCTTC
few,TRBJ1-1,TRBV28,NA,CASSSFTEAFF,TGTGCCAGCAGCTCCTTCACTGAAGCTTTCTTT
NA,TRBJ2-2,TRBV12-3/TRBV12-4,NA,CASSVAEAGTGELFF,TGTGCCAGCAGTGTAGCGGAGGCGGGCACCGGGGAGCTGTTTTTT
few,TRBJ1-4,TRBV11-2,NA,CASSLDLANEKLFF,TGTGCCAGCAGCTTAGATTTAGCTAATGAAAAACTGTTTTTT
NA,TRBJ2-5,TRBV5-1,NA,CASSLPAGQETQYF,TGCGCCAGCAGCCTCCCAGCGGGCCAAGAGACCCAGTACTTC
few,TRBJ2-7,TRBV6-2/TRBV6-3,TRBD2,CASSYIGLADSYEQYF,TGTGCCAGCAGTTATATCGGACTAGCGGATTCCTACGAGCAGTACTTC
few,TRBJ2-7,TRBV10-3,NA,CAINSGGRSYEQYF,TGTGCCATCAATTCAGGGGGGCGATCCTACGAGCAGTACTTC
NA,TRBJ2-7,TRBV28,TRBD2,CASSFLQGTSGDFRYYEQYF,TGTGCCAGCAGTTTCCTCCAAGGGACTAGCGGGGACTTCAGGTACTACGAGCAGTACTTC